This TCR delta chain comes out of a study of γδ T cells in repeated Plasmodium falciparum infection. This clone was counted between two and nine times. For this DNA, TCRdb reports the protein of a much larger clone, which diverges at residue 16, most likely from a read error; the protein presented here is translated directly from the DNA. TCRdb re-called clones from the multiplex PCR reads using CATT. Of 75,000 to 100,000 delta-chain clones in the sample, approximately 1.5% are singletons; the top ten hold approximately 10%. The source is a pool of human donors (malaria-infected and uninfected, not separated). The source material was gamma-delta T cells from blood.

CDR3: CALGESANLRGGYLRCTDKLIF. The CDR3 region has the DNA TGTGCTCTTGGGGAATCCGCAAACTTGCGCGGGGGATACCTACGGTGCACCGATAAACTCATCTTT. This chain connects TRDV1 to TRDJ1; 9 nucleotides align to TRDD3. Here the J gene was assigned by germline matching of the DNA, as TCRdb has none. Germline CDR1 TSWWSYY, CDR2 QGS. The CDR3 runs 22 residues. Unmatched junction bases numbered 23, after V lost 2 bases and J lost 1 base.